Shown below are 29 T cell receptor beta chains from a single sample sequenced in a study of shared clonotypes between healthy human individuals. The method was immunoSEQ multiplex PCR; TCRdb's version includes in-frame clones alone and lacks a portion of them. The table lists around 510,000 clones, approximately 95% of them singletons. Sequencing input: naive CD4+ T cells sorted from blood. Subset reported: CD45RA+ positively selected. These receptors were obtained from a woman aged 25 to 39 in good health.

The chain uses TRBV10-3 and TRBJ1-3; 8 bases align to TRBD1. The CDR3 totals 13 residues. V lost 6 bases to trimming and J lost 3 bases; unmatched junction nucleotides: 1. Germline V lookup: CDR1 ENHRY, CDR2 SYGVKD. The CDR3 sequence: CAISRGLGNTIYF. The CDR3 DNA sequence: TGTGCCATCAGCAGGGGGCTTGGAAACACCATATATTTT.

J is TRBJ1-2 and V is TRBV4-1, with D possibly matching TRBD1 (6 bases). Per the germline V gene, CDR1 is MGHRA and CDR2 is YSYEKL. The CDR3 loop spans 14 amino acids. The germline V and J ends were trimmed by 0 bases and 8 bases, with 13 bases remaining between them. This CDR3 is CASSQDNRAVGYTF. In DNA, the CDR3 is TGCGCCAGCAGCCAAGATAACAGGGCGGTAGGCTACACCTTC.

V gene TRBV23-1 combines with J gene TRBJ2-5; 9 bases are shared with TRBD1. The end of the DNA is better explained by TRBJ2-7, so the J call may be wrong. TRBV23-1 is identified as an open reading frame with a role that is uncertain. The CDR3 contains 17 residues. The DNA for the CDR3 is TGCGCCAGCAGCCAAGATCAGACCGGGACAGGGCACTACGAGCAGTACTTC. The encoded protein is CASSQDQTGTGHYEQYF.

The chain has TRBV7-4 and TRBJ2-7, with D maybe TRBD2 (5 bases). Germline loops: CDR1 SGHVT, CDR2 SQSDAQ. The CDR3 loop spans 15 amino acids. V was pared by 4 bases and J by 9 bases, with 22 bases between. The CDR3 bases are TGTGCCAGCAGCTCAGGAGGTAGTGGGATTAAGCCGCAGTACTTC. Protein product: CASSSGGSGIKPQYF.

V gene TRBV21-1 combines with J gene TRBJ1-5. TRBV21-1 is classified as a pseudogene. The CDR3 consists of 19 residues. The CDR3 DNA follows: TGTGCCAGCAGCAAAGCGCTAAGGGGGAGGGGTCTCATCGATCAGCCCCAGCATTTT. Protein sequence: CASSKALRGRGLIDQPQHF.

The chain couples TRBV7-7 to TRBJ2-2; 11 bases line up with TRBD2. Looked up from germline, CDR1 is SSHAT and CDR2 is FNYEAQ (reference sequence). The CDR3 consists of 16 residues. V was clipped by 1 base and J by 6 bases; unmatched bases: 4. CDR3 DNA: TGTGCCAGCAGCTTAGATGGACTAGCGGGCCCCGGGGAGCTGTTTTTT. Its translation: CASSLDGLAGPGELFF.

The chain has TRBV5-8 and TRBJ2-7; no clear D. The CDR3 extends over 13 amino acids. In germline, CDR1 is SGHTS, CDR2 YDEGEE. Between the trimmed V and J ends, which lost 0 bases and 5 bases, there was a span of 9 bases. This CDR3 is CASSLASEDEQYF. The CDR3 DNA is TGTGCCAGCAGCTTGGCTTCAGAGGACGAGCAGTACTTC.

The CDR3 sequence is CASSPRTSVSGANVLTF. The CDR3 nucleotides are TGTGCCAGCTCACCACGGACATCGGTCTCTGGGGCCAACGTCCTGACTTTC. This chain joins TRBV18 and TRBJ2-6, with a weak D call TRBD1 (5 bases). V lost 1 base and J lost 0, with 10 bases in between. The CDR3 loop spans 17 amino acids. Looked up from germline, CDR1 is KGHSH and CDR2 is LQKENI.

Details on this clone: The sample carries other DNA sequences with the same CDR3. CDR3 nucleotide sequence: TGTGCCAGCAGTGATAGGGGCAGGAATCAGCCCCAGCATTTT. Translated, it gives CASSDRGRNQPQHF. This chain links TRBV2 with TRBJ1-5; tentative D call: TRBD1 (5 bases). The V end lost 3 bases, the J end lost 4 bases, and 10 bases lay between the germline ends. CDR3 size: 14 residues. Germline-derived CDR1 and CDR2 are SNHLY and FYNNEI.

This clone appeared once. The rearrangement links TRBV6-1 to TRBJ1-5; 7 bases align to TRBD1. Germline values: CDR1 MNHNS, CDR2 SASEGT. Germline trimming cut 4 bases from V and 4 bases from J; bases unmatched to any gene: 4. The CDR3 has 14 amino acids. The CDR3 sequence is CASSAGQSNQPQHF. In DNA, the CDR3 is TGTGCCAGCAGTGCGGGACAGTCGAATCAGCCCCAGCATTTT.

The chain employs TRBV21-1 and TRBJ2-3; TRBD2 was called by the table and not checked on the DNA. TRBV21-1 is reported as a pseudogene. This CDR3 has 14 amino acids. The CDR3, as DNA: TGTGCCAGCAGCCTAAGCGGGAGCGAAGATACGCAGTATTTT. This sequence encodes CASSLSGSEDTQYF.

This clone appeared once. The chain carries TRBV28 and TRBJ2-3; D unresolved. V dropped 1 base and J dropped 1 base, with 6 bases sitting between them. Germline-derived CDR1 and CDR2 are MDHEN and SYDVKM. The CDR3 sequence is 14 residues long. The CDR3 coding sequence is TGTGCCAGCAGTTTATTGGTTGGCACAGATACGCAGTATTTT. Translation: CASSLLVGTDTQYF.

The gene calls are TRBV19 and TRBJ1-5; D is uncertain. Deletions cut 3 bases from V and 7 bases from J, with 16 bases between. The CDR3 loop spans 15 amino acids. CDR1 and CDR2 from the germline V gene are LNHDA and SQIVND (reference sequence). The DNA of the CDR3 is TGTGCCAGTAGTATTGAAGCAGGAATGAACCAGCCCCAGCATTTT. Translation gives CASSIEAGMNQPQHF. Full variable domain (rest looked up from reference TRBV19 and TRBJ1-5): DGGITQSPKYLFRKEGQNVTLSCEQNLNHDAMYWYRQDPGQGLRLIYYSQIVNDFQKGDIAEGYSVSREKKESFPLTVTSAQKNPTAFYLCASSIEAGMNQPQHFGDGTRLSIL.

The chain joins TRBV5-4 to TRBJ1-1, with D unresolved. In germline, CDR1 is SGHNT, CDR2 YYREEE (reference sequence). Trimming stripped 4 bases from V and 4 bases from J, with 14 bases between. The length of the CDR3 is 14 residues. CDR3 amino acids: CASSLPTRSTEAFF. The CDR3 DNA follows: TGTGCCAGCAGCCTACCGACCCGTTCCACTGAAGCTTTCTTT.

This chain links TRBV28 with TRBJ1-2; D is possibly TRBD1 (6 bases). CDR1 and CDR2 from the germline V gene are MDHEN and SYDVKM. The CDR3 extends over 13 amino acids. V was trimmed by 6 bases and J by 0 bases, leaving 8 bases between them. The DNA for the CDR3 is TGTGCCAGCAGCAGGACAGCTAACTATGGCTACACCTTC. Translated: CASSRTANYGYTF.

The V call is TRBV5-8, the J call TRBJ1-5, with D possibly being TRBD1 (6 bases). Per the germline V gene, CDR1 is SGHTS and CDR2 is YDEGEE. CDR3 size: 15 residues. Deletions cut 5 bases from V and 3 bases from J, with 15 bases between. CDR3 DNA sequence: TGTGCCAGCAGGGGAGGGGGGGTCCTCAATCAGCCCCAGCATTTT. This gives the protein CASRGGGVLNQPQHF.

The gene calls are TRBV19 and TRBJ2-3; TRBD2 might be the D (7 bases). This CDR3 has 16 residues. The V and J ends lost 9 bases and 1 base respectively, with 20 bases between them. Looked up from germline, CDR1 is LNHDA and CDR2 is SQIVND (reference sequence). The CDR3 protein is CASRGRGAVGTDTQYF. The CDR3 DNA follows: TGTGCCAGCAGAGGACGGGGGGCGGTCGGCACAGATACGCAGTATTTT.

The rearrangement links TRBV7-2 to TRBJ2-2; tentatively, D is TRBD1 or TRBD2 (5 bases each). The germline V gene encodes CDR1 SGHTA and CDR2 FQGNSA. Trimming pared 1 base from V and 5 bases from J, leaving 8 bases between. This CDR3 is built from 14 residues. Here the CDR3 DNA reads TGTGCCAGCAGCTTAGTTTGGGGGACCGGGGAGCTGTTTTTT. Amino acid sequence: CASSLVWGTGELFF.

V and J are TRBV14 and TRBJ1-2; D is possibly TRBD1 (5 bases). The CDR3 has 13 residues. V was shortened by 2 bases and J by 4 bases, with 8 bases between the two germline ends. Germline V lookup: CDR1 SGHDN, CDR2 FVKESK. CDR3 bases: TGTGCCAGCAGCCAATCAGGGACCTATGGCTACACCTTC. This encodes CASSQSGTYGYTF.

The CDR3 coding sequence is TGCGCCAGCAGCCCCAAGCGGGGACTAGCGGGAGTATGGACCGGGGAGCTGTTTTTT. It codes for CASSPKRGLAGVWTGELFF. This chain links TRBV5-1 with TRBJ2-2; 14 bases line up with TRBD2. Germline loops: CDR1 SGHRS, CDR2 YFSETQ. CDR3 size: 19 residues. Trimming at V came to 4 bases and at J to 5 bases, leaving 13 bases not matched to a gene.

The CDR3 DNA follows: TGTGCCAGCTCCGCCCGACAGGGAATAAGCGAGCAGTACTTC. Amino acids: CASSARQGISEQYF. The chain combines TRBV18 with TRBJ2-7; 7 bases are a match to TRBD1. The CDR3 runs 14 residues. With 6 bases clipped from V and 6 bases from J, the junction kept 11 bases outside the gene matches. Germline assignment: CDR1 KGHSH and CDR2 LQKENI.

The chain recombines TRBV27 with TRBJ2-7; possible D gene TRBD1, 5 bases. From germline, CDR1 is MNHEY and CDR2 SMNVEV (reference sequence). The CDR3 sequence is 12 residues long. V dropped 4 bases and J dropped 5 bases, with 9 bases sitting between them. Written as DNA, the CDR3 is TGTGCCAGCAGTTCCCAGGGCCACGAGCAGTACTTC. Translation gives CASSSQGHEQYF.

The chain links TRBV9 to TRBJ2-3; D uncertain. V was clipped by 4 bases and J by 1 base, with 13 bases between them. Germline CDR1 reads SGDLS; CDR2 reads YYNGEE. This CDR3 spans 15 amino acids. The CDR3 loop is CASSPRTDGTDTQYF. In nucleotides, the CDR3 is TGTGCCAGCAGCCCCCGGACGGACGGCACAGATACGCAGTATTTT.

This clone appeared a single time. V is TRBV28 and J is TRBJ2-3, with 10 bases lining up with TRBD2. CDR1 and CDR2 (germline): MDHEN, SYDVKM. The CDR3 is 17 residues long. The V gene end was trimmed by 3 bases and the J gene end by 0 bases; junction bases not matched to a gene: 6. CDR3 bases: TGTGCCAGCAGTTTTGGCGCTAGCGGGAGTAGCACAGATACGCAGTATTTT. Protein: CASSFGASGSSTDTQYF. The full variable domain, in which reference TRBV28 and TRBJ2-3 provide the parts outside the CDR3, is DVKVTQSSRYLVKRTGEKVFLECVQDMDHENMFWYRQDPGLGLRLIYFSYDVKMKEKGDIPEGYSVSREKKERFSLILESASTNQTSMYLCASSFGASGSSTDTQYFGPGTRLTVL.

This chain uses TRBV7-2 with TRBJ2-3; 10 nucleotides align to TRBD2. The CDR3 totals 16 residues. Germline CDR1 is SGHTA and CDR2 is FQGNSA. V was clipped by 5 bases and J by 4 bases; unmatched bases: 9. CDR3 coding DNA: TGTGCCAGCAGCCGTGGCCTAGCGGGAGATTCAGATACGCAGTATTTT. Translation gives CASSRGLAGDSDTQYF.

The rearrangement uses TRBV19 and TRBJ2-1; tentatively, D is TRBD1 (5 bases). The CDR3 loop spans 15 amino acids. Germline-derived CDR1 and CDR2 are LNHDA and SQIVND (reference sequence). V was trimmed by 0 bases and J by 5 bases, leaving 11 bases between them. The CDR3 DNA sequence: TGTGCCAGTAGTATAGACAGGGAATACAACAATGAGCAGTTCTTC. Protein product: CASSIDREYNNEQFF. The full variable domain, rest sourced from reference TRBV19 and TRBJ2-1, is DGGITQSPKYLFRKEGQNVTLSCEQNLNHDAMYWYRQDPGQGLRLIYYSQIVNDFQKGDIAEGYSVSREKKESFPLTVTSAQKNPTAFYLCASSIDREYNNEQFFGPGTRLTVL.

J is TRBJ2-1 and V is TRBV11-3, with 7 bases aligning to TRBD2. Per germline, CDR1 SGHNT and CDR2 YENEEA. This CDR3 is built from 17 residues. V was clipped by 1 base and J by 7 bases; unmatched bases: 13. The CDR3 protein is CASSLGLGGRGLNEQFF. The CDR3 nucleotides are TGTGCCAGCAGCTTAGGTTTAGGCGGGAGAGGGCTAAATGAGCAGTTCTTC.

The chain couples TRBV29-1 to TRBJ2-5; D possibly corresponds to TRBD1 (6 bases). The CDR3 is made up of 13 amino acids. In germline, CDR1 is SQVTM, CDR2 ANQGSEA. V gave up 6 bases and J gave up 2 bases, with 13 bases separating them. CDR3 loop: CSVAGTPQETQYF. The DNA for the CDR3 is TGCAGCGTGGCCGGGACACCACAAGAGACCCAGTACTTC.

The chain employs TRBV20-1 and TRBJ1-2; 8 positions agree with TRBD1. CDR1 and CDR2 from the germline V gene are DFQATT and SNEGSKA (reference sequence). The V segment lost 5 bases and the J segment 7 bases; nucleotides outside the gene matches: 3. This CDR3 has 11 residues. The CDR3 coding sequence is TGCAGTGCTGCGGACAGGGCTGGCTACACCTTC. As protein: CSAADRAGYTF.